Below, one TCR beta chain is given with its context. The antigen is not known. The sample originates from a study of vaccination effects on CD4 cells after COVID-19. Notes on the study in general: Clones from infection and from vaccination both contracted markedly late after vaccination.

The CDR3 spans 15 residues. V was cut by 1 base and J by 4 bases, with 11 bases left in between. Looked up from germline, CDR1 is KGHSH and CDR2 is LQKENI. The ViraFEST assay expanded antigen-specific CD4+ T cells with viral peptide pools before sequencing. Between days 10 and 11 of culture, CD4+ T cells were separated out. It was two doses of either the BNT162b2 or mRNA-1273 vaccine that participants received. Libraries were prepared by immunoSEQ multiplex PCR; TCRdb keeps only in-frame clonotypes and omits some of them. The table has fewer than 35,000 clones, 80% seen once. This clonotype was obtained from a human donor who received a COVID-19 vaccine. Some clones in this sample may be carry-over from other donors' samples. The sample was CD4+ T cells from PBMCs cultured with SARS-CoV-2 spike peptides, taken after COVID-19 vaccination. The V and J genes are TRBV18 and TRBJ2-1, with unresolved D. CDR3 loop: CASSPQSALYNEQFF. In DNA form, the CDR3 reads TGTGCCAGCTCACCACAGTCGGCTCTGTACAATGAGCAGTTCTTC.